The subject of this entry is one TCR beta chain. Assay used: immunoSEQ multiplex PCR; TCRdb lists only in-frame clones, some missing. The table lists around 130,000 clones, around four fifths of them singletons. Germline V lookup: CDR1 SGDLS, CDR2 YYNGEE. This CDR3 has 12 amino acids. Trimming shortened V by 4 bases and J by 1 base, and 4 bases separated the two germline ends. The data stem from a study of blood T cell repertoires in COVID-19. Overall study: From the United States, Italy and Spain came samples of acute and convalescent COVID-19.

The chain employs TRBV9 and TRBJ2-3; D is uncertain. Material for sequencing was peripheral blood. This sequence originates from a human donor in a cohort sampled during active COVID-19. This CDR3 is CASSLRTDTQYF. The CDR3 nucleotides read TGTGCCAGCAGCCTCCGCACAGATACGCAGTATTTT.